A selection of T cell receptor beta chains follows, all from one sample in a study of molecular identifiers for immune sequencing clone quantification. One entry per CDR3 protein, called by TCRdb with MiXCR from the PCR reads. The repertoire holds approximately 40,000 distinct CDR3 sequences, with 24% as singletons. The source material was naive CD8+ T cells from blood, with Jurkat cell RNA spiked in. The source is a human donor in good health. Some libraries in this study had Jurkat cell RNA spiked in. The CDR3 runs from the conserved cysteine through the conserved F or W. Fields, in order: clone size, V gene, J gene, D gene, CDR3 protein, CDR3 DNA. The D gene is left open where the match is weak. Size is omitted from some rows. Given values are once, few, many or a class for expanded clones.

NA	TRBV28	TRBJ2-5	NA	CASSSPSSPGSLQAPQYF	TGTGCCAGCAGTTCCCCCTCGTCCCCGGGGTCTCTCCAAGCGCCCCAGTACTTC
many	TRBV7-8	TRBJ1-1	TRBD1	CASHGQGSVNTEAFF	TGTGCCAGCCACGGACAGGGTTCGGTGAACACTGAAGCTTTCTTT
few	TRBV6-2/TRBV6-3	TRBJ2-7	TRBD2	CASSAGDFYEQYF	TGTGCCAGCAGTGCGGGAGACTTCTACGAGCAGTACTTC
many	TRBV7-9	TRBJ2-2	NA	CASSVPTGLNTGELFF	TGTGCCAGCAGCGTCCCGACAGGCTTGAACACCGGGGAGCTGTTTTTT
many	TRBV18	TRBJ1-2	TRBD1	CASSDRGSYGYTF	TGTGCCAGCTCCGACAGGGGTTCCTATGGCTACACCTTC
few	TRBV27	TRBJ2-7	NA	CASSFAGLYEQYF	TGTGCCAGCAGTTTTGCGGGACTCTACGAGCAGTACTTC
many	TRBV11-2	TRBJ2-7	TRBD1	CASSWDSSYEQYF	TGTGCCAGCAGCTGGGACAGCTCCTACGAGCAGTACTTC
NA	TRBV7-9	TRBJ2-7	NA	CASSLNGAEQYF	TGTGCCAGCAGCCTAAACGGGGCCGAGCAGTACTTC
many	TRBV7-9	TRBJ1-1	NA	CASSFRGPSGEAFF	TGTGCCAGCAGCTTCAGGGGCCCCTCGGGTGAAGCTTTCTTT
many	TRBV7-9	TRBJ2-7	TRBD1	CASSPPIPGTGPYEQYF	TGTGCCAGCAGCCCACCCATCCCCGGGACAGGACCTTACGAGCAGTACTTC
few	TRBV7-9	TRBJ2-3	TRBD1	CASSLVGQLRTDTQYF	TGTGCCAGCAGCTTAGTGGGACAGTTACGCACAGATACGCAGTATTTT
many	TRBV7-3	TRBJ2-3	NA	CASSLTGGGTDTQYF	TGTGCCAGCAGCTTAACGGGAGGTGGGACAGATACGCAGTATTTT
NA	TRBV28	TRBJ1-2	TRBD1	CASSLDRANYGYTF	TGTGCCAGCAGCCTGGACAGGGCTAACTATGGCTACACCTTC
many	TRBV7-6	TRBJ1-1	NA	CASSSATGTADGAFF	TGTGCCAGCAGCAGCGCCACGGGGACCGCTGATGGCGCTTTCTTT
many	TRBV5-6	TRBJ2-7	NA	CASSLDYEQYF	TGTGCCAGCAGCTTGGACTACGAGCAGTACTTC
many	TRBV29-1	TRBJ2-1	TRBD2	CSVGGEREFYEQFF	TGCAGCGTTGGAGGAGAGCGGGAGTTCTATGAGCAGTTCTTC
many	TRBV4-1	TRBJ1-5	NA	CASSQVDAGNQPQHF	TGCGCCAGCAGCCAAGTAGACGCCGGCAATCAGCCCCAGCATTTT
many	TRBV5-6	TRBJ2-1	TRBD2	CASSSTSGSRGEQFF	TGTGCCAGCAGCTCGACTAGCGGGAGCAGAGGTGAGCAGTTCTTC
many	TRBV5-6	TRBJ2-5	TRBD1	CASSLGGSQETQYF	TGTGCCAGCAGCCTAGGGGGCAGCCAAGAGACCCAGTACTTC
many	TRBV16	TRBJ1-1	NA	CASSQSRSQRTEAFF	TGTGCCAGCAGCCAATCCAGGTCACAGAGAACTGAAGCTTTCTTT
many	TRBV27	TRBJ1-1	NA	CASSPRLWTGAEAFF	TGTGCCAGCAGTCCCCGTTTATGGACGGGGGCTGAAGCTTTCTTT
many	TRBV11-2	TRBJ1-3	NA	CASSLDPPGFTGNTIYF	TGTGCCAGCAGCTTAGATCCCCCAGGGTTCACTGGAAACACCATATATTTT
NA	TRBV29-1	TRBJ2-3	NA	CSVELTDTQYF	TGCAGCGTTGAACTCACAGATACGCAGTATTTT
many	TRBV5-1	TRBJ2-2	NA	CASSPGVTGELFF	TGCGCCAGCAGCCCGGGGGTTACCGGGGAGCTGTTTTTT
many	TRBV7-9	TRBJ2-7	TRBD1	CASSLVGQGVHEQYF	TGTGCCAGCAGCTTAGTTGGACAGGGGGTCCACGAGCAGTACTTC
many	TRBV7-2	TRBJ2-1	TRBD2	CASSPGLAVSLLYNEQFF	TGTGCCAGCAGCCCGGGACTAGCGGTTTCCCTACTGTACAATGAGCAGTTCTTC
many	TRBV28	TRBJ2-2	TRBD1	CASSLYRGNTGELFF	TGTGCCAGCAGTTTATACAGGGGGAACACCGGGGAGCTGTTTTTT
few	TRBV19	TRBJ2-7	NA	CASSAGLYEQYF	TGTGCCAGTAGTGCGGGGCTATACGAGCAGTACTTC
many	TRBV28	TRBJ2-7	TRBD2	CASSPGLTTYEQYF	TGTGCCAGCAGTCCGGGACTAACTACCTACGAGCAGTACTTC
many	TRBV5-6	TRBJ2-3	NA	CASSFGGGTDTQYF	TGTGCCAGCAGCTTTGGGGGAGGCACAGATACGCAGTATTTT
many	TRBV6-6	TRBJ2-3	TRBD1	CASRPDRTSTDTQYF	TGTGCCAGCAGACCGGACAGGACTAGCACAGATACGCAGTATTTT
NA	TRBV4-3	TRBJ1-1	NA	CASSQDRALYGRAEAFF	TGCGCCAGCAGCCAGGACCGGGCCCTCTACGGTAGGGCTGAAGCTTTCTTT
few	TRBV11-2	TRBJ1-1	NA	CASSLGVGSTEAFF	TGTGCCAGCAGCTTAGGGGTTGGGAGCACTGAAGCTTTCTTT
once	TRBV4-3	TRBJ2-1	TRBD2	CASGQAGSRETYNEQFF	TGCGCCAGCGGCCAAGCAGGGTCGCGGGAGACCTACAATGAGCAGTTCTTC
NA	TRBV19	TRBJ2-1	NA	CASSIMDSHNEQFF	TGTGCCAGTAGTATAATGGATTCCCACAATGAGCAGTTCTTC
NA	TRBV6-5	TRBJ2-7	TRBD1	CASSYYAGGFYEQYF	TGTGCCAGCAGTTACTATGCAGGGGGCTTTTACGAGCAGTACTTC
NA	TRBV12-3/TRBV12-4	TRBJ2-1	NA	CASSPTSYEQFF	TGTGCCAGCAGCCCCACTAGCTATGAGCAGTTCTTC
many	TRBV4-1	TRBJ1-4	NA	CASSPSRDKSEKLFF	TGCGCCAGCAGCCCATCAAGGGACAAAAGTGAAAAACTGTTTTTT
many	TRBV7-8	TRBJ2-4	NA	CASSSTAPNLERFQYF	TGTGCCAGCAGCTCGACAGCCCCGAACTTGGAGAGATTCCAGTACTTC